In this sample, the clone carrying this T cell receptor beta chain turned up many times. The antigen is undetermined. Deletions cut 0 bases from V and 1 base from J, with 8 bases between. Germline values: CDR1 MDHEN, CDR2 SYDVKM. CDR3 length equals 15 residues. Using its own MiXCR run on the RT-PCR reads, TCRdb lists one record per CDR3 protein. Of around 760,000 distinct CDR3 sequences in the sample, around 14% were seen once. This sample is drawn from a study of response to subunit inactivated influenza vaccine. Findings and caveats of the study: Each seasonal flu vaccination may recruit only limited new T cells, authors suggested.

The source of this sequence is a man aged 45 to 65 who received an inactivated influenza vaccine. Sequences were derived from PBMCs from blood, sampled 14 to 15 days before vaccination. This sequence joins TRBV28 and TRBJ2-3; the D gene is possibly TRBD2 (6 bases). The CDR3 loop reads CASSLWGGRTDTQYF. The CDR3 nucleotides are TGTGCCAGCAGTTTATGGGGGGGTCGCACAGATACGCAGTATTTT.